A single TCR beta chain is shown here with its context. This entry belongs to a study of cytomegalovirus exposure and HLA in healthy donors. The PCR employed 60 Vbeta primers together with 13 Jbeta primers. The method was immunoSEQ multiplex PCR; TCRdb's version includes in-frame clones alone and lacks a portion of them. The sample records some 160,000 clones, approximately 81% being singletons. V lost 4 bases to trimming and J lost 3 bases, with 9 bases between them. This CDR3 region has 13 residues. Germline V lookup: CDR1 SGHNT, CDR2 YYREEE (reference sequence). Specimen: PBMCs. This chain connects TRBV5-4 to TRBJ2-3; D remains ambiguous. This receptor was taken from a woman aged 40 to 50 in good health and CMV-seropositive. The CDR3 loop is CASSPERTDTQYF. The CDR3, as DNA: TGTGCCAGCAGCCCTGAGAGAACAGATACGCAGTATTTT.